The sequence of this T cell receptor beta chain was determined in a study of identical twins. Trimming cost V 0 bases and J 5 bases, with 7 bases left between them. The CDR3 extends over 13 amino acids. A universal primer site was incorporated via template switching, and the cDNA contained unique molecular identifiers. MiXCR, run by TCRdb on the 5' RACE reads, gives a single entry per CDR3 protein. Among some 260,000 distinct CDR3 sequences, about an eighth were seen once, and the ten largest hold 8.5% to 10%. This clonotype was seen repeatedly, ten times or more. This TCR was recovered from a woman between 18 and 29 years old in good health. V and J are TRBV12-3 or TRBV12-4 and TRBJ2-5, with D uncertain. Sequenced input: memory (CD45RO+) T cells sorted from blood. The CDR3 nucleotides read TGTGCCAGCAGTTTAGCCCGGGCGGAGACCCAGTACTTC. This encodes CASSLARAETQYF.